The 2 T cell receptor beta chains in this list originate from one sample, sequenced in a study of blood T cell repertoires in COVID-19. The table came from immunoSEQ multiplex PCR; TCRdb's copy has only in-frame clones and leaves some out. The sample gives 100,000 or so clones, roughly 85% of which show up once; 2.1% is in the top ten. The specimen sequenced was peripheral blood. Receptors were obtained from a human donor in a cohort sampled during active COVID-19.

Remarks on this clone: An end of the junction does not agree with germline; a read error may underlie this. The V gene is TRBV7-7, the J gene TRBJ1-1; TRBD1 agrees at 11 bases. CDR1 is SSHAT, CDR2 FNYEAQ, per germline (reference sequence). This CDR3 contains 16 residues. Written as DNA, the CDR3 is TGTGCTAGCAGCTTAGGGGGGACAGGGGGGAACACTGAAGCTTTCTTT. This codes for CASSLGGTGGNTEAFF.

In its sample, this clone was seen once. V and J are TRBV13 and TRBJ2-1; 10 bases align to TRBD2. The trim removed 3 bases at V and 4 bases at J, leaving 6 bases unmatched. The length of the CDR3 is 16 residues. Germline V lookup: CDR1 PRHDT, CDR2 FYEKMQ (reference sequence). This chain's CDR3 is CASSFPRTSGYNEQFF. CDR3 in DNA: TGTGCCAGCAGCTTCCCCAGGACTAGCGGTTACAATGAGCAGTTCTTC.